This entry lists 22 T cell receptor beta chains sequenced from one sample in a study of blood T cell repertoires in COVID-19. Assay used: immunoSEQ multiplex PCR; TCRdb lists only in-frame clones, some missing. The repertoire holds around 97,000 clones, with nearly 90% as singletons. Sequenced sample: peripheral blood. The receptors stem from a man aged 50 to 60 in a cohort sampled during active COVID-19.

In this sample, this clone turned up once. The chain couples TRBV6-9 to TRBJ1-6, with D perhaps TRBD1 (6 bases). Germline V gene sequence: CDR1 MNHGY, CDR2 SVAAGI. Trimming removed 3 bases from V and 6 bases from J, with 12 bases in between. The CDR3 is 15 residues long. The DNA of the CDR3 is TGTGCCAGCAGTTACCGGACAGCGATTAATTCACCCCTCCACTTT. Protein product: CASSYRTAINSPLHF.

This rearrangement joins TRBV2 to TRBJ1-5, with 9 bases that match TRBD1. The CDR3 loop spans 15 amino acids. Trimming took 4 bases from V and 4 from J; bases not matched to a gene: 5. Germline V CDR1 and CDR2: SNHLY, FYNNEI. The CDR3 region has the DNA TGTGCCAGCAGTGTACAGGGGGCAGGAAATCAGCCCCAGCATTTT. Amino acid sequence: CASSVQGAGNQPQHF.

CDR3 residues: CASSPAAAVDRNSPLHF. DNA of the CDR3: TGTGCCAGCTCACCAGCCGCCGCAGTTGACAGAAATTCACCCCTCCACTTT. The genes are TRBV18 and TRBJ1-6, with D maybe TRBD1 (5 bases). The CDR3 contains 17 residues. Trimming removed 2 bases at V and 7 bases at J, with 18 bases between. Germline CDR1 and CDR2: KGHSH and LQKENI.

The chain has TRBV11-2 and TRBJ1-4; perhaps TRBD1 as D (5 bases). Looked up from germline, CDR1 is SGHAT and CDR2 is FQNNGV. V was clipped by 3 bases and J by 3 bases, with 14 bases between them. The CDR3 consists of 16 residues. The CDR3 spells CASSFSTGGSNEKLFF. The CDR3 bases are TGTGCCAGCAGCTTTAGTACAGGCGGATCTAATGAAAAACTGTTTTTT.

This chain connects TRBV19 to TRBJ2-1, with 7 positions matching TRBD2. This CDR3 spans 13 amino acids. Germline values: CDR1 LNHDA, CDR2 SQIVND (reference sequence). Trimming removed 5 bases from V and 14 bases from J; junction bases left unmatched: 12. CDR3 sequence (DNA): TGTGCCAGTAGTCTAATTAGCGGGTCCGACAAGTTCTTC. It is translated as CASSLISGSDKFF.

This clone is a singleton in its sample. The J gene is TRBJ2-1, the V gene TRBV5-1; 7 nucleotides agree with TRBD1. Per germline, CDR1 SGHRS and CDR2 YFSETQ. Unmatched junction bases numbered 5, after V lost 6 bases and J lost 2 bases. This CDR3 has 14 amino acids. CDR3 protein: CASNRGQTYNEQFF. In DNA, the CDR3 is TGCGCCAGCAACAGGGGACAGACCTACAATGAGCAGTTCTTC.

Of note for this clone: This sample includes further DNA sequences coding for the same CDR3. This sequence joins TRBV19 and TRBJ1-2; 8 bases are shared with TRBD1. V lost 6 bases to trimming and J lost 11 bases; unmatched junction nucleotides: 11. This CDR3 comprises 13 residues. Germline V gives CDR1 LNHDA, CDR2 SQIVND (reference sequence). The CDR3 sequence is CASRPDRVAGYTF. Here the CDR3 DNA reads TGTGCCAGTAGACCGGACAGGGTGGCTGGTTACACCTTC.

A single count supports this clone. The V and J genes are TRBV5-1 and TRBJ2-5; TRBD2 matches 12 bases. V trimming: 4 bases; J trimming: 5 bases; junction bases outside the gene matches: 6. The CDR3 runs 15 residues. Germline CDR1 reads SGHRS; CDR2 reads YFSETQ. The CDR3 bases are TGCGCCAGCAGCCTGACCGGGACTAGCGGGGAGACCCAGTACTTC. Residues: CASSLTGTSGETQYF.

The genes are TRBV28 and TRBJ1-4; the D gene is possibly TRBD1 (6 bases). Germline V CDR1 and CDR2: MDHEN, SYDVKM. V gave up 3 bases and J gave up 10 bases, with 15 bases separating them. CDR3 length: 14 amino acids. The CDR3 region is CASSFRDTRGKLFF. DNA of the CDR3: TGTGCCAGCAGTTTCCGGGACACCCGGGGAAAACTGTTTTTT.

The gene calls are TRBV21-1 and TRBJ2-1; no DNA check was done on the table's D call, TRBD1. TRBV21-1 is deemed a pseudogene. There are 19 residues in the CDR3. This CDR3 reads CASSKGDSKGTGVYNEQFF. The CDR3 DNA follows: TGTGCCAGCAGCAAAGGTGATTCTAAGGGGACAGGGGTCTACAATGAGCAGTTCTTC.

The V call is TRBV3-1 (or the pseudogene TRBV3-2), the J call TRBJ2-4; D is perhaps TRBD2 (5 bases). Germline V lookup: CDR1 LGHDT, CDR2 YNNKEL (reference sequence). V was clipped by 2 bases and J by 6 bases, with 11 bases between them. This CDR3 contains 14 residues. The CDR3 sequence is CASSQRGFGNIQYF. Written as DNA, the CDR3 is TGTGCCAGCAGCCAACGAGGGTTTGGAAACATTCAGTACTTC.

The rearrangement links TRBV9 to TRBJ2-7; 10 bases are a match to TRBD1. The V segment lost 3 bases and the J segment 7 bases; nucleotides outside the gene matches: 10. Germline V gene lookup returns CDR1 SGDLS and CDR2 YYNGEE. The CDR3 contains 15 residues. CDR3 protein: CASSASGTGDGEQYF. CDR3 bases: TGTGCCAGCAGCGCCTCCGGGACAGGGGACGGAGAGCAGTACTTC.

The chain carries TRBV7-9 and TRBJ1-4, with D uncertain. This CDR3 is 14 amino acids long. Germline V gene lookup returns CDR1 SEHNR and CDR2 FQNEAQ (reference sequence). V lost 5 bases and J 7 bases, leaving 14 bases between the germline ends. The CDR3 region is CASSPPVDAEKLFF. Written as DNA, the CDR3 is TGTGCCAGCAGCCCACCGGTTGATGCTGAAAAACTGTTTTTT.

This clone was observed a handful of times. This chain joins TRBV2 and TRBJ1-6; 7 bases fit TRBD1. The CDR3 consists of 16 residues. Germline loops: CDR1 SNHLY, CDR2 FYNNEI. V shed 7 bases, J shed 11 bases, and the junction held 17 bases outside the gene matches. The CDR3 spells CASTRAERGLGTPLHF. The CDR3 region has the DNA TGTGCCAGCACTCGAGCGGAGAGGGGGCTGGGGACACCCCTCCACTTT.

The rearrangement uses TRBV7-2 and TRBJ2-7, with 7 positions matching TRBD1. The length of the CDR3 is 15 residues. CDR1 is SGHTA, CDR2 FQGNSA, per germline. Trimming at V came to 5 bases and at J to 3 bases, leaving 10 bases not matched to a gene. CDR3 DNA sequence: TGTGCCAGCAGCGCCACGGGACAGTTCTACTACGAGCAGTACTTC. Residues: CASSATGQFYYEQYF.

The rearrangement links TRBV27 to TRBJ1-2, with 10 nucleotides matching TRBD1. Looked up from germline, CDR1 is MNHEY and CDR2 is SMNVEV (reference sequence). The CDR3 runs to 16 residues. The V gene end was trimmed by 2 bases and the J gene end by 8 bases; junction bases not matched to a gene: 11. The CDR3 sequence: CASSLRTGGFRGGYTF. CDR3 coding DNA: TGTGCCAGCAGTTTACGGACAGGGGGTTTTAGAGGCGGCTACACCTTC.

The gene calls are TRBV19 and TRBJ1-3; D gene uncertain. Germline V gene sequence: CDR1 LNHDA, CDR2 SQIVND (reference sequence). Trimming stripped 4 bases from V and 0 bases from J, with 7 bases between. The CDR3 has 14 amino acids. The CDR3 coding sequence is TGTGCCAGTAGTAAAGGGAGCTCTGGAAACACCATATATTTT. Translated, it gives CASSKGSSGNTIYF.

This clone was counted a single time. J is TRBJ1-5 and V is TRBV5-1; TRBD1 agrees at 11 bases. Germline V gene lookup returns CDR1 SGHRS and CDR2 YFSETQ. Unmatched junction bases numbered 6, after V lost 3 bases and J lost 4 bases. This CDR3 spans 16 amino acids. This chain's CDR3 is CASSWGGTGGNQPQHF. DNA of the CDR3: TGCGCCAGCAGCTGGGGCGGGACAGGGGGAAATCAGCCCCAGCATTTT.

CDR3 nucleotides: TGTGCCAGCAGATCGGGGGATTACAATGAGCAGTTCTTC. Its protein product is CASRSGDYNEQFF. V gene TRBV12-3 or TRBV12-4 combines with J gene TRBJ2-1; TRBD2 might be the D (6 bases). Between the trimmed V and J ends, which lost 6 bases and 4 bases, there was a span of 10 bases. This CDR3 contains 13 residues.

This clone was seen once. The chain employs TRBV24-1 and TRBJ2-2; a possible D gene is TRBD1 (6 bases). V lost 2 bases and J 4 bases, leaving 10 bases between the germline ends. CDR3 size: 15 residues. Germline V CDR1 and CDR2: KGHDR, SFDVKD. The CDR3 protein is CATSDSAGVTGELFF. For the CDR3, the DNA is TGTGCCACCAGTGATTCGGCAGGGGTCACCGGGGAGCTGTTTTTT.

The genes are TRBV5-1 and TRBJ2-1; 10 nucleotides line up with TRBD1. The CDR3 has 13 amino acids. The J segment lost 8 bases and the V segment lost 6 bases, leaving 5 bases of the junction unmatched. Germline values: CDR1 SGHRS, CDR2 YFSETQ. The CDR3 nucleotides are TGCGCCAGCACCGAGACAGGGGGCCATGAGCAGTTCTTC. This codes for CASTETGGHEQFF.

The chain is built from TRBV9 and TRBJ1-6; D is possibly TRBD1 (5 bases). The V and J ends lost 0 bases and 10 bases respectively, with 11 bases between them. Looked up from germline, CDR1 is SGDLS and CDR2 is YYNGEE. The CDR3 runs to 14 residues. CDR3 region: CASSVAPGSSPLHF. In nucleotides, the CDR3 is TGTGCCAGCAGCGTAGCTCCAGGGTCGTCACCCCTCCACTTT.